The table lists the clone carrying this T cell receptor (beta chain) with a few counts. Only in-frame clones appear in the TCRdb table, and some are missing; sequencing was by immunoSEQ multiplex PCR. The table lists about 55,000 clones, 70% to 90% of them singletons, with 9% to 15% in the top ten. V lost 4 bases to trimming and J lost 5 bases, with 9 bases between them. From germline, CDR1 is SGHAT and CDR2 FQNNGV. CDR3 length: 12 residues. These data come from a study of OX40 agonist ivuxolimab in advanced cancers. For the study at large: Every 2 weeks, patients got intravenous ivuxolimab at one of six dose levels (0.01-10 mg/kg). The group had a mean age of around 60 years, ranged from about 23 to 79, and was 82.7% male.

The gene calls are TRBV11-2 and TRBJ2-7; D not certain. The receptor comes from an adult with an advanced solid tumor such as melanoma, head and neck, liver or kidney cancer. The specimen was CD4+ or CD8+ T cells sorted from blood, collected in a trial of the OX40 agonist ivuxolimab. The CDR3 DNA reads as TGTGCCAGCAGCTCTCGAGGTCACGAGCAGTACTTC. It codes for CASSSRGHEQYF.